This TCR beta chain was identified during a study of blood T cell repertoires in COVID-19. Assay: immunoSEQ multiplex PCR; the TCRdb copy retains only in-frame clones and omits some. The sample has 110,000 or so clones, about nine tenths seen once. The CDR3 consists of 14 residues. Germline V gives CDR1 SQVTM, CDR2 ANQGSEA. V lost 6 bases and J 0 bases, leaving 9 bases between the germline ends. Sequencing used peripheral blood. The source of this sequence is a human donor in a cohort sampled during active COVID-19. The chain couples TRBV29-1 to TRBJ2-6; maybe TRBD1 (5 bases). The CDR3 nucleotides are TGCAGCGTCGGCAGGGCCTCTGGGGCCAACGTCCTGACTTTC. This encodes CSVGRASGANVLTF.